Presented here are 24 T cell receptor beta chains from one specimen sequenced in a study of T cell responses to AZD1222 COVID-19 vaccine. The assay was immunoSEQ multiplex PCR, and TCRdb's table has in-frame clones only and misses some. This table holds about 120,000 clones, under 90% found once. Sample: peripheral blood, taken on day 0 of AZD1222 vaccination. The receptor set was obtained from an adult in good health.

The gene calls are TRBV6-6 and TRBJ2-7, with 9 bases lining up with TRBD2. The CDR3 contains 13 residues. Per germline, CDR1 MNHNY and CDR2 SVGAGI (reference sequence). The V gene end was trimmed by 3 bases and the J gene end by 7 bases; junction bases not matched to a gene: 4. CDR3 in amino acids: CASSYSGSGEQYF. The CDR3 DNA reads as TGTGCCAGCAGTTATAGCGGGAGTGGTGAGCAGTACTTC.

This clone was counted a single time. This chain joins TRBV2 and TRBJ1-6, with TRBD1 matching 8 bases. V was clipped by 3 bases and J by 8 bases; unmatched bases: 6. CDR3 size: 15 residues. Looked up from germline, CDR1 is SNHLY and CDR2 is FYNNEI. CDR3 DNA: TGTGCCAGCAGTGACTCCGGGACAGGATATTCACCCCTCCACTTT. The encoded protein is CASSDSGTGYSPLHF.

The chain is built from TRBV27 and TRBJ2-5; D is undetermined. V lost 4 bases and J 5 bases, leaving 20 bases between the germline ends. CDR3 length equals 16 residues. CDR1 is MNHEY, CDR2 SMNVEV, per germline (reference sequence). CDR3 loop: CASSSYVSRSVETQYF. For the CDR3, the DNA is TGTGCCAGCAGTTCTTATGTCAGCCGTTCAGTCGAGACCCAGTACTTC.

The chain carries TRBV27 and TRBJ1-2; TRBD1 might be the D (5 bases). CDR1 is MNHEY, CDR2 SMNVEV, per germline (reference sequence). The CDR3 totals 17 residues. Trimming stripped 0 bases from V and 0 bases from J, with 14 bases between. DNA for the CDR3: TGTGCCAGCAGTTTATCAAGAGGGACGACTTCTAACTATGGCTACACCTTC. It encodes CASSLSRGTTSNYGYTF.

V and J are TRBV29-1 and TRBJ1-5; D perhaps matches TRBD1 (5 bases). This CDR3 has 14 amino acids. Germline CDR1 is SQVTM and CDR2 is ANQGSEA. Trimming took 8 bases from V and 3 from J, leaving 17 bases between them. CDR3: CSYSVSGINQPQHF. CDR3 bases: TGCAGCTATAGCGTTTCAGGGATCAATCAGCCCCAGCATTTT.

The chain uses TRBV6-5 and TRBJ2-3; 8 nucleotides line up with TRBD2. V was clipped by 5 bases and J by 5 bases; unmatched bases: 6. The CDR3 runs 14 residues. The germline V gene has CDR1 MNHEY and CDR2 SVGAGI. In DNA, the CDR3 is TGTGCCAGCAGTCGAGCGGGGGTGGGAGATACGCAGTATTTT. It translates to CASSRAGVGDTQYF.

This clone has only one observation. This rearrangement joins TRBV5-1 to TRBJ1-1; D is possibly TRBD1 (6 bases). CDR3 length: 14 amino acids. Trimming pared 0 bases from V and 1 base from J, leaving 7 bases between. Germline V CDR1 and CDR2: SGHRS, YFSETQ. The CDR3 loop reads CASSLAQGNTEAFF. CDR3 bases: TGCGCCAGCAGCTTGGCACAGGGGAACACTGAAGCTTTCTTT.

The rearrangement uses TRBV24-1 and TRBJ2-1; 7 bases match TRBD1. The germline gives CDR1 KGHDR, CDR2 SFDVKD. Trimming at V came to 6 bases and at J to 6 bases, leaving 1 base not matched to a gene. The CDR3 sequence is 12 residues long. The CDR3: CATSWTGNEQFF. The CDR3 nucleotides read TGTGCCACCAGTTGGACAGGCAATGAGCAGTTCTTC.

This CDR3 reads CASSIGGGIGEKLFF. The CDR3 nucleotides are TGTGCCAGTAGTATTGGAGGGGGGATCGGTGAAAAACTGTTTTTT. The rearrangement joins TRBV19 to TRBJ1-4; D is perhaps TRBD1 (6 bases). Germline V gene sequence: CDR1 LNHDA, CDR2 SQIVND (reference sequence). V gave up 3 bases and J gave up 7 bases, with 15 bases separating them. This CDR3 contains 15 residues.

V and J are TRBV5-1 and TRBJ1-1; 7 nucleotides match TRBD1. J was trimmed by 1 base and V by 4 bases; bases with no gene match: 4. Germline CDR1 reads SGHRS; CDR2 reads YFSETQ. The CDR3 is 14 residues long. The CDR3 DNA is TGCGCCAGCAGCCTCAGACAGGGGAACACTGAAGCTTTCTTT. Translating it yields CASSLRQGNTEAFF.

CDR3 sequence: CASSRDPNVAGNTIYF. The CDR3 nucleotides read TGTGCCAGCAGCCGGGACCCCAACGTCGCTGGAAACACCATATATTTT. V gene TRBV3-1 (or the pseudogene TRBV3-2) combines with J gene TRBJ1-3; weak D call: TRBD1 (5 bases). Trimming removed 4 bases at V and 2 bases at J, with 15 bases between. The CDR3 consists of 16 residues. Germline CDR1 is LGHDT and CDR2 is YNNKEL (reference sequence).

CDR3 DNA: TGTGCCAGCAGGATGGTTGAGAACACTGAAGCTTTCTTT. This gives the protein CASRMVENTEAFF. The rearrangement joins TRBV2 to TRBJ1-1, with D hard to call. The CDR3 loop spans 13 amino acids. Germline assignment: CDR1 SNHLY and CDR2 FYNNEI. V was trimmed by 6 bases and J by 1 base, leaving 9 bases between them.

The genes are TRBV27 and TRBJ2-2; the match to TRBD1 covers 9 bases. The CDR3 has 15 residues. The V segment lost 6 bases and the J segment 6 bases; nucleotides outside the gene matches: 8. The germline V gene has CDR1 MNHEY and CDR2 SMNVEV (reference sequence). The CDR3 coding sequence is TGTGCCAGCAGCGTCCGGGACAGGGCCCCCGGGGAGCTGTTTTTT. Protein: CASSVRDRAPGELFF.

The genes are TRBV10-1 and TRBJ1-5; unclear D gene. V lost 3 bases to trimming and J lost 6 bases, with 21 bases between them. The CDR3 is 17 residues long. Germline V CDR1 and CDR2: WNHNN, SYGVQD (reference sequence). The CDR3 sequence is CASSDGPPGDGSQPQHF. The DNA of the CDR3 is TGCGCCAGCAGTGACGGTCCTCCAGGTGATGGGAGTCAGCCCCAGCATTTT.

The chain joins TRBV19 to TRBJ2-3; possibly TRBD2 for D (5 bases). Germline V gene data show CDR1 as LNHDA and CDR2 as SQIVND (reference sequence). The germline V and J ends were trimmed by 3 bases and 2 bases, with 9 bases remaining between them. This CDR3 has 14 residues. The CDR3 DNA reads as TGTGCCAGTAGTATGGGCGGGTTCACAGATACGCAGTATTTT. Amino acids: CASSMGGFTDTQYF.

J is TRBJ1-3 and V is TRBV5-1; D is unresolved. Germline V gene lookup returns CDR1 SGHRS and CDR2 YFSETQ. The CDR3 has 16 residues. With 4 bases removed from V and 0 bases from J, the gap between germline ends came to 14 bases. The CDR3 region has the DNA TGCGCCAGCAGCGGAGTGGGGTCTGCCTCTGGAAACACCATATATTTT. This encodes CASSGVGSASGNTIYF.

This chain links TRBV19 with TRBJ1-1; possibly TRBD1 for D (5 bases). The germline gives CDR1 LNHDA, CDR2 SQIVND (reference sequence). The CDR3 consists of 14 residues. Trimming removed 5 bases from V and 3 bases from J, with 13 bases in between. CDR3 amino acids: CASSSRGEHTEAFF. The CDR3 DNA sequence: TGTGCCAGTAGTTCCCGGGGGGAGCACACTGAAGCTTTCTTT.

The chain is built from TRBV5-1 and TRBJ1-4, with D perhaps matching TRBD1 (5 bases). This CDR3 comprises 14 residues. Between the trimmed V and J ends, which lost 6 bases and 1 base, there was a span of 10 bases. CDR1 is SGHRS, CDR2 YFSETQ, per germline. The chain's CDR3 is CASTWDGTNEKLFF. CDR3 nucleotide sequence: TGCGCCAGCACATGGGACGGAACTAATGAAAAACTGTTTTTT.

The chain links TRBV12-5 to TRBJ1-1; possible D gene TRBD1, 5 bases. V gave up 0 bases and J gave up 3 bases, with 17 bases separating them. Looked up from germline, CDR1 is LGHNT and CDR2 is FRNRAP. The CDR3 has 17 amino acids. The CDR3 protein is CASGLVTDTTWYTEAFF. DNA of the CDR3: TGTGCTAGTGGTTTGGTAACGGACACAACCTGGTACACTGAAGCTTTCTTT. Looking up the rest from reference TRBV12-5 and TRBJ1-1 gives the full variable domain: DARVTQTPRHKVTEMGQEVTMRCQPILGHNTVFWYRQTMMQGLELLAYFRNRAPLDDSGMPKDRFSAEMPDATLATLKIQPSEPRDSAVYFCASGLVTDTTWYTEAFFGQGTRLTVV.

A single count supports this clone. This chain links TRBV19 with TRBJ1-1; TRBD1 is a possible D gene (5 bases). Trimming left V 6 bases short and J 1 base short, with 6 bases between. Germline values: CDR1 LNHDA, CDR2 SQIVND (reference sequence). The CDR3 spans 12 residues. CDR3 bases: TGTGCCAGTAGAGGGGCGAACACTGAAGCTTTCTTT. Its protein is CASRGANTEAFF.

The chain uses TRBV18 and TRBJ1-1; 9 positions match TRBD1. Germline CDR1 KGHSH, CDR2 LQKENI. The trim removed 5 bases at V and 4 bases at J, leaving 5 bases unmatched. The CDR3 totals 14 residues. The CDR3, as DNA: TGTGCCAGCTCAATATCGACAGGGGGCACTGAAGCTTTCTTT. Encoded protein: CASSISTGGTEAFF.

V gene TRBV6-5 combines with J gene TRBJ2-7; 12 positions agree with TRBD2. J gave up 4 bases and V 6 bases, and 7 bases lay outside the gene matches. Per germline, CDR1 MNHEY and CDR2 SVGAGI. The CDR3 is 15 residues long. The CDR3 DNA sequence: TGTGCCAGCAGCTCAGGACTAGCGGGGCCTTACGAGCAGTACTTC. It specifies CASSSGLAGPYEQYF.

V and J are TRBV24-1 and TRBJ2-3, with no clear D. The ends were cut back, 3 bases at V and 0 bases at J, with 9 bases in the middle. There are 15 residues in the CDR3. The germline gives CDR1 KGHDR, CDR2 SFDVKD. The CDR3 DNA reads TGTGCCACCAGTGATCCAGCGAGAAGCACAGATACGCAGTATTTT. Translation gives CATSDPARSTDTQYF.

This clone was observed a handful of times. The chain employs TRBV6-5 and TRBJ1-3; no firm D call. Looked up from germline, CDR1 is MNHEY and CDR2 is SVGAGI. V was shortened by 2 bases and J by 2 bases, with 4 bases between the two germline ends. The CDR3 sequence is 13 residues long. For the CDR3, the DNA is TGTGCCAGCAGTTACGACACTGGAAACACCATATATTTT. This encodes CASSYDTGNTIYF.